Listed below are T cell receptor beta chains from one sample, sequenced in a study of blood T cell repertoires in COVID-19. This table comes from immunoSEQ multiplex PCR, and its TCRdb copy is limited to in-frame clones, with some not included. The sample contains about 260,000 clones, around 90% of which appear only once. The sample taken for sequencing was PBMCs or T cells enriched from blood (not recorded which). Receptors were obtained from a woman aged 45-60 years who had recovered from COVID-19. The CDR3 runs from the conserved cysteine through the conserved F or W. The D gene is left open where the match is weak. Some rows mark clone size as missing; the rest say once, few, many or name a class of expanded clone.

J: TRBJ2-4; D: TRBD1; size: once; V: TRBV9; CDR3: CASSNSGGGKNIQYF; DNA: TGTGCCAGCAGCAATTCAGGGGGCGGAAAAAACATTCAGTACTTC
J: TRBJ2-7; D: .; size: .; V: TRBV15; CDR3: CATSRGRLEQYF; DNA: TGTGCCACCAGCAGAGGGAGGCTTGAGCAGTACTTC
J: TRBJ1-3; D: .; size: .; V: TRBV28; CDR3: CASSLRGEGAGNTIYF; DNA: TGTGCCAGCAGTTTGCGGGGGGAGGGCGCTGGAAACACCATATATTTT
J: TRBJ1-2; D: .; size: .; V: TRBV7-8; CDR3: CASSSPRDTLYGYTF; DNA: TGTGCCAGCAGCTCACCCCGGGACACCCTCTATGGCTACACCTTC
J: TRBJ2-3; D: .; size: .; V: TRBV2; CDR3: CASSQYPDTQYF; DNA: TGTGCCAGCAGCCAGTACCCAGATACGCAGTATTTT
J: TRBJ2-7; D: .; size: .; V: TRBV27; CDR3: CASSFLHSIYEQYF; DNA: TGTGCCAGCAGTTTTCTCCATTCTATCTACGAGCAGTACTTC
J: TRBJ1-5; D: .; size: .; V: TRBV2; CDR3: CASSERGMGGWDLGSNQPQHF; DNA: TGTGCCAGCAGTGAAAGGGGAATGGGGGGTTGGGATCTCGGGAGCAATCAGCCCCAGCATTTT
J: TRBJ2-7; D: TRBD2; size: .; V: TRBV7-2; CDR3: CASSFLGTSGSYEQYF; DNA: TGTGCCAGCAGCTTTCTCGGGACTAGCGGGAGCTACGAGCAGTACTTC
J: TRBJ2-5; D: .; size: .; V: TRBV7-2; CDR3: CASSLAGQKETQYF; DNA: TGTGCCAGCAGCTTAGCGGGGCAGAAAGAGACCCAGTACTTC
J: TRBJ2-2; D: .; size: .; V: TRBV7-9; CDR3: CASSLGTTGNTGELFF; DNA: TGTGCCAGCAGCCTAGGGACGACAGGGAACACCGGGGAGCTGTTTTTT
J: TRBJ1-3; D: TRBD1; size: .; V: TRBV28; CDR3: CASRDRGPIYF; DNA: TGTGCCAGCAGGGACAGGGGCCCGATATATTTT
J: TRBJ2-7; D: TRBD2; size: .; V: TRBV28; CDR3: CATIDQRGSYEQYF; DNA: TGTGCCACCATCGACCAGCGGGGGTCCTACGAGCAGTACTTC
J: TRBJ2-1; D: .; size: .; V: TRBV18; CDR3: CASSPRGGEQFF; DNA: TGTGCCAGCTCACCAAGAGGGGGTGAGCAGTTCTTC
J: TRBJ1-2; D: TRBD1; size: .; V: TRBV24-1; CDR3: CATNRGQGAFTF; DNA: TGTGCCACCAACAGAGGACAGGGCGCCTTCACCTTC
J: TRBJ1-1; D: TRBD1; size: .; V: TRBV18; CDR3: CASSPPDDRGLAFF; DNA: TGTGCCAGCTCACCACCCGACGACAGGGGGCTAGCTTTCTTT
J: TRBJ2-1; D: .; size: .; V: TRBV6-5; CDR3: CAGSGQTYNEQFF; DNA: TGTGCCGGTAGCGGCCAAACCTACAATGAGCAGTTCTTC
J: TRBJ1-1; D: TRBD1; size: .; V: TRBV11-1; CDR3: CASTGDRDSYEAFF; DNA: TGTGCCAGCACCGGCGACAGGGACTCATATGAAGCTTTCTTT
J: TRBJ2-4; D: .; size: .; V: TRBV5-4; CDR3: CASSLGGERAKNIQYF; DNA: TGTGCCAGCAGCTTAGGTGGGGAGAGAGCCAAAAACATTCAGTACTTC
J: TRBJ2-1; D: TRBD1; size: once; V: TRBV5-4; CDR3: CASSFPGTGLNEQFF; DNA: TGTGCCAGCAGCTTCCCCGGGACAGGGCTCAATGAGCAGTTCTTC
J: TRBJ1-3; D: TRBD1; size: .; V: TRBV25-1; CDR3: CASSDPGQGAGNTIYF; DNA: TGTGCCAGCAGTGATCCGGGACAGGGGGCTGGAAACACCATATATTTT
J: TRBJ2-7; D: TRBD1; size: .; V: TRBV6-5; CDR3: CASRVRDSYGEQYF; DNA: TGTGCCAGCAGGGTAAGGGACAGCTACGGGGAGCAGTACTTC
J: TRBJ1-1; D: TRBD1; size: .; V: TRBV28; CDR3: CASRSRGVPTEAFF; DNA: TGTGCCAGCAGATCCAGGGGGGTTCCCACTGAAGCTTTCTTT
J: TRBJ1-2; D: .; size: once; V: TRBV28; CDR3: CASSTEGGYGYTF; DNA: TGTGCCAGCAGTACGGAGGGAGGATATGGCTACACCTTC
J: TRBJ2-7; D: .; size: .; V: TRBV28; CDR3: CASSLTRGSHEQYF; DNA: TGTGCCAGCAGTTTGACTAGAGGGAGCCACGAGCAGTACTTC
J: TRBJ1-1; D: .; size: .; V: TRBV18; CDR3: CASSSTGGTEAFF; DNA: TGTGCCAGCTCATCGACGGGAGGGACTGAAGCTTTCTTT
J: TRBJ1-1; D: TRBD1; size: .; V: TRBV2; CDR3: CASRTGQGAGSNEAFF; DNA: TGTGCCAGCAGGACGGGACAGGGGGCGGGTAGTAATGAAGCTTTCTTT
J: TRBJ1-1; D: TRBD1; size: .; V: TRBV7-9; CDR3: CASSLRDRVNTEAFF; DNA: TGTGCCAGCAGCCTTCGGGACAGGGTGAACACTGAAGCTTTCTTT
J: TRBJ1-2; D: .; size: .; V: TRBV5-6; CDR3: CASSLAVGSGGYTF; DNA: TGTGCCAGCAGCTTGGCTGTAGGCTCGGGGGGCTACACCTTC
J: TRBJ2-1; D: TRBD2; size: .; V: TRBV4-3; CDR3: CASSQVPPSSGRLNNEQFF; DNA: TGCGCCAGCAGCCAAGTTCCCCCCTCAAGCGGGAGGCTGAACAATGAGCAGTTCTTC
J: TRBJ2-7; D: TRBD1; size: .; V: TRBV19; CDR3: CASSITQGAYEQYF; DNA: TGTGCCAGTAGTATAACCCAGGGGGCCTACGAGCAGTACTTC
J: TRBJ2-1; D: TRBD2; size: once; V: TRBV3-1/TRBV3-2; CDR3: CASSRFGTSGFGEQFF; DNA: TGTGCCAGCAGCCGTTTTGGGACTAGCGGTTTCGGAGAGCAGTTCTTC
J: TRBJ2-7; D: TRBD2; size: .; V: TRBV7-2; CDR3: CASSLALTSSGGTYEQYF; DNA: TGTGCCAGCAGCTTAGCCCTAACCTCTAGCGGGGGCACCTACGAGCAGTACTTC
J: TRBJ2-3; D: .; size: .; V: TRBV5-4; CDR3: CASSASTGSFGTDTQYF; DNA: TGTGCCAGCAGCGCTTCAACTGGGAGCTTCGGCACAGATACGCAGTATTTT
J: TRBJ2-1; D: .; size: .; V: TRBV12-3/TRBV12-4; CDR3: CASTARGNNEQFF; DNA: TGTGCCAGCACCGCCCGGGGTAACAATGAGCAGTTCTTC
J: TRBJ2-2; D: .; size: .; V: TRBV4-3; CDR3: CASSQDPGTLTGELFF; DNA: TGCGCCAGCAGCCAAGATCCCGGGACACTTACCGGGGAGCTGTTTTTT
J: TRBJ1-2; D: TRBD1; size: .; V: TRBV7-9; CDR3: CASSLWSGAPDRFWYGYTF; DNA: TGTGCCAGCAGCTTATGGTCGGGCGCTCCGGACAGGTTTTGGTATGGCTACACCTTC